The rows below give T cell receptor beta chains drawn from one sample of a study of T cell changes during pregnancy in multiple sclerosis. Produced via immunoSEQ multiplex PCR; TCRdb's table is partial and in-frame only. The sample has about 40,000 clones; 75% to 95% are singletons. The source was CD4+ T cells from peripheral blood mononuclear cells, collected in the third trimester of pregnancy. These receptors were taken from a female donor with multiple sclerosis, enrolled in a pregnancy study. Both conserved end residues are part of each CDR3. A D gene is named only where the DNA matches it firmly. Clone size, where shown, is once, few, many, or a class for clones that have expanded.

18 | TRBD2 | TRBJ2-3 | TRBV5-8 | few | CASSGGLAGGLRADTQYF | TGTGCCAGCAGCGGCGGACTAGCGGGAGGGCTCCGGGCAGATACGCAGTATTTT
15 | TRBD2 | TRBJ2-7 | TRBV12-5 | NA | CASGVGLAGTYEQYF | TGTGCTAGTGGTGTCGGACTAGCGGGGACCTACGAGCAGTACTTC
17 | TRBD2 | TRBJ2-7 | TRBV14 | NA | CASSQEGSGRVYHEQYF | TGTGCCAGCAGCCAAGAAGGTAGCGGGAGGGTTTATCACGAGCAGTACTTC
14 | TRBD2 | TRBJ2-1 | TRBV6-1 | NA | CASSEAGGRNEQFF | TGTGCCAGCAGTGAAGCGGGAGGGAGGAATGAGCAGTTCTTC
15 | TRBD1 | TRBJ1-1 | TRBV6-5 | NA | CASSLEGARHTEAFF | TGTGCCAGCAGTTTAGAGGGGGCCCGCCACACTGAAGCTTTCTTT
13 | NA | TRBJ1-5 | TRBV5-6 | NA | CASSLAGNQPQHF | TGTGCCAGCAGCTTGGCGGGAAACCAGCCCCAGCATTTT
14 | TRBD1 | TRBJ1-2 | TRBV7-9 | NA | CASDRDRAFRGYTF | TGTGCCAGTGACCGGGACAGGGCTTTCAGAGGCTACACCTTC
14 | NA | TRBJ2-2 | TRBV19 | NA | CASSSKTDTGELFF | TGTGCCAGTAGTTCAAAGACAGACACCGGGGAGCTGTTTTTT
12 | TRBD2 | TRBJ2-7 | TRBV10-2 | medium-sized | CASSVAGGQQYF | TGCGCCAGCAGTGTAGCGGGAGGGCAGCAGTACTTC
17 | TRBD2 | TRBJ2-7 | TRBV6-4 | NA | CASSAGTSGKPSYEQYF | TGTGCCAGCAGCGCAGGAACTAGCGGGAAGCCCTCCTACGAGCAGTACTTC
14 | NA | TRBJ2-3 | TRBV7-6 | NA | CASSYKQGTDTQYF | TGTGCCAGCAGCTACAAACAGGGCACAGATACGCAGTATTTT
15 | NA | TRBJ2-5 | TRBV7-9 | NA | CASSLEGQGQQTQYF | TGTGCCAGCAGCTTAGAAGGTCAGGGGCAACAGACCCAGTACTTC
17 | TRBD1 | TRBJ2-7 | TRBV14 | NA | CASSRSPGQGMSYEQYF | TGTGCCAGCAGCCGCTCACCGGGACAGGGGATGTCCTACGAGCAGTACTTC
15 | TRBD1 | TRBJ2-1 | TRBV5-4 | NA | CASSSPGQGYNEQFF | TGTGCCAGCAGCTCACCGGGACAGGGCTACAATGAGCAGTTCTTC
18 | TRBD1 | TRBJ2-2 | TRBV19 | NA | CASNIQKLQGGKSGELFF | TGTGCCAGTAATATCCAAAAGTTACAGGGGGGAAAATCCGGGGAGCTGTTTTTT
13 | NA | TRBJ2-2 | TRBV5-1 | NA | CASSSQDTGELFF | TGCGCCAGCAGCTCGCAGGACACCGGGGAGCTGTTTTTT
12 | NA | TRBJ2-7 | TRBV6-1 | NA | CASSATVGEQYF | TGTGCCAGCAGTGCGACAGTGGGCGAGCAGTACTTC
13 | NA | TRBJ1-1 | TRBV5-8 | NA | CASSLRAYGEAFF | TGTGCCAGCAGCCTGAGAGCCTACGGTGAAGCTTTCTTT
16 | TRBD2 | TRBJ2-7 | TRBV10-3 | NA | CAISARASGRSYEQYF | TGTGCCATCAGCGCCAGAGCTAGCGGGAGATCGTACGAGCAGTACTTC
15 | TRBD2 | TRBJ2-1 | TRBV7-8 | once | CASSSSGSQYNEQFF | TGTGCCAGCAGCTCTAGCGGGAGTCAGTACAATGAGCAGTTCTTC
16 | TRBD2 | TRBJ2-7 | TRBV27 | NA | CASSLTSGSVSYEQYF | TGTGCCAGCAGTTTAACTAGCGGGAGTGTCTCTTACGAGCAGTACTTC
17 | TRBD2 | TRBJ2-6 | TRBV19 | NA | CASSIPRGGFGANVLTF | TGTGCCAGTAGTATTCCTCGCGGGGGGTTCGGGGCCAACGTCCTGACTTTC
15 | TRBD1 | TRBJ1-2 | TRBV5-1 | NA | CASSVGTGGNYGYTF | TGCGCCAGCAGCGTCGGGACAGGGGGCAACTATGGCTACACCTTC
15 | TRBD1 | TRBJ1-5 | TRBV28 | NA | CASSLQGASGQPQHF | TGTGCCAGCAGTTTACAGGGGGCGTCGGGGCAGCCCCAGCATTTT
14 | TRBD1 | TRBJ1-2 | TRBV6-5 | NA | CASSPGGPAYGYTF | TGTGCCAGCAGTCCAGGGGGGCCGGCCTATGGCTACACCTTC
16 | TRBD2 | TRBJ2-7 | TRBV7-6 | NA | CASSLVDSGDPYEQYF | TGTGCCAGCAGCTTAGTTGATAGCGGGGACCCCTACGAGCAGTACTTC
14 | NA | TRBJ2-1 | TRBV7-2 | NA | CASSLDTGSSEQFF | TGTGCCAGCAGCTTAGATACGGGGTCAAGTGAGCAGTTCTTC
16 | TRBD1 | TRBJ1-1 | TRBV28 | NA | CASSLSASLQGGKAFF | TGTGCCAGCAGTTTAAGTGCGTCCCTACAGGGGGGGAAAGCTTTCTTT
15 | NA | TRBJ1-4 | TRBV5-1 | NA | CASSLERPPSEKLFF | TGCGCCAGCAGCCTAGAGAGACCGCCGAGCGAAAAACTGTTTTTT
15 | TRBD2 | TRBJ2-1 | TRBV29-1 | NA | CSVGLAGVSYNEQFF | TGCAGCGTTGGTCTAGCGGGAGTCTCCTACAATGAGCAGTTCTTC
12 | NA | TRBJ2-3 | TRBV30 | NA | CAWSGSADTQYF | TGTGCCTGGAGTGGATCAGCGGATACGCAGTATTTT
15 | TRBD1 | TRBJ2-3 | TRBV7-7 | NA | CASSLALGGKDTQYF | TGTGCCAGCAGCTTAGCTTTAGGGGGCAAAGATACGCAGTATTTT
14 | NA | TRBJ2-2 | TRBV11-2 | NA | CASSLSANTGELFF | TGTGCCAGCAGCTTATCCGCGAACACCGGGGAGCTGTTTTTT
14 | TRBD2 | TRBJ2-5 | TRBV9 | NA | CASSVGAGGETQYF | TGTGCCAGCAGCGTAGGAGCGGGAGGAGAGACCCAGTACTTC
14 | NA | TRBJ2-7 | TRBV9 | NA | CASSADRLPYEQYF | TGTGCCAGCAGCGCGGACAGACTACCCTACGAGCAGTACTTC
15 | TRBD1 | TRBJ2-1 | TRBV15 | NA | CATSRAQGAQNEQFF | TGTGCCACCAGCAGGGCGCAGGGGGCTCAGAATGAGCAGTTCTTC
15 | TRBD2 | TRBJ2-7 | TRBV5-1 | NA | CASSETSGRVDEQYF | TGCGCCAGCAGCGAAACTAGCGGGAGGGTCGACGAGCAGTACTTC
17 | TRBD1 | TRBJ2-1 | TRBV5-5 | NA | CASSLAGQGRAYNEQFF | TGTGCCAGCAGCTTGGCCGGACAGGGCCGGGCCTACAATGAGCAGTTCTTC
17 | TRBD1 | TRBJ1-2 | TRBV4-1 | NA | CASSQWPQGEDVYGYTF | TGCGCCAGCAGCCAGTGGCCGCAGGGGGAAGACGTGTATGGCTACACCTTC
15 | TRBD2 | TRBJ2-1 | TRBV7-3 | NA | CASSKFPSGYNEQFF | TGTGCCAGCAGTAAGTTCCCTAGCGGATACAATGAGCAGTTCTTC
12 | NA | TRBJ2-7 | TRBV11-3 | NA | CASSGQSYEQYF | TGTGCCAGCAGCGGACAGTCCTACGAGCAGTACTTC
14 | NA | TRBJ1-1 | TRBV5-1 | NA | CASSVTGTHTEAFF | TGCGCCAGCAGCGTGACAGGAACACACACTGAAGCTTTCTTT
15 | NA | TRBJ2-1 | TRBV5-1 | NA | CASSLELRDDTEQFF | TGCGCCAGCAGCTTGGAGCTGCGCGATGATACTGAGCAGTTCTTC
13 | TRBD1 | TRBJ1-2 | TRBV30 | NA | CAWRGTGRYGYTF | TGTGCCTGGAGGGGGACAGGGCGCTATGGCTACACCTTC
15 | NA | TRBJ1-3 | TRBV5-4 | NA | CASSLTGSSGNTIYF | TGTGCCAGCAGCCTCACGGGGAGCTCTGGAAACACCATATATTTT
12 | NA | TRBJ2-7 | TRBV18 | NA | CASSPNREEQYF | TGTGCCAGCTCACCAAACAGGGAAGAGCAGTACTTC
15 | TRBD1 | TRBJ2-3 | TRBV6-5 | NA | CASSNDRGGSDTQYF | TGTGCCAGCAGTAACGACAGGGGAGGTTCAGATACGCAGTATTTT
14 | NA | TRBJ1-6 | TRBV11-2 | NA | CASSFYREGSPLHF | TGTGCCAGCAGCTTTTACAGGGAGGGTTCACCCCTCCACTTT
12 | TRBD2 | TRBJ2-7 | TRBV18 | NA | CASSPGTSEQYF | TGTGCCAGCTCACCTGGGACTAGCGAGCAGTACTTC
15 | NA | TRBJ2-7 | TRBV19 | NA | CASSIIVGREDEQYF | TGTGCCAGTAGTATTATTGTGGGCAGGGAAGACGAGCAGTACTTC
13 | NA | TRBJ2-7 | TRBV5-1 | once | CASRQGPSYEQYF | TGCGCCAGCAGACAGGGCCCCTCCTACGAGCAGTACTTC